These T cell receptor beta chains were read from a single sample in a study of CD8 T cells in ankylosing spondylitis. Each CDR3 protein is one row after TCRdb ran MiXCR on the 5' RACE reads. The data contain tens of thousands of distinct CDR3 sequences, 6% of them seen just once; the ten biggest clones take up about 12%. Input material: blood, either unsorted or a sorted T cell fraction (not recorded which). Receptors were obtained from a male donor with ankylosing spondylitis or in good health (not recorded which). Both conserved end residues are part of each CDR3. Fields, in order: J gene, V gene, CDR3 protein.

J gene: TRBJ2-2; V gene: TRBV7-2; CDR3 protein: CASSLSVRATELFF
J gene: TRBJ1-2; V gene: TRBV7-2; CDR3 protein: CASSGVQGNYGYTF
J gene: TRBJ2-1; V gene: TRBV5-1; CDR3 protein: CASSLGRGSSYNEQFF
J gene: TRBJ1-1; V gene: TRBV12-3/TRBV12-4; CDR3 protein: CASSPIHRMNTEAFF
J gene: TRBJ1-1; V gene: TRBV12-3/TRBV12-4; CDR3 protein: CASLSTGMNTEAFF
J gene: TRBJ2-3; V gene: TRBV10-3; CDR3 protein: CAINPGTSGAGATDTQYF
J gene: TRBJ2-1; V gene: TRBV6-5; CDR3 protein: CASRTSAEQFF
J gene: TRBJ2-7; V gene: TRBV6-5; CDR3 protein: CASSYGRGRDSSYEQYF
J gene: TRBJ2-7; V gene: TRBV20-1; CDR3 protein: CSARTSGGHEQYF
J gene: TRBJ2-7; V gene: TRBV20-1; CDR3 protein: CSQSVLDEQYF
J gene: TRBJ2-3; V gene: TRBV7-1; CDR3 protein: CASSSWGGTDTQYF
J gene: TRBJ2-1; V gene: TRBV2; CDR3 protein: CASSEARTSGYNEQFF
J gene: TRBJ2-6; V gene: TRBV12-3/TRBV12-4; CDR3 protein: CASSSPTGTGGGGANVLTF
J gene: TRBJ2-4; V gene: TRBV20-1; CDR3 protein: CSARREGSNIQYF
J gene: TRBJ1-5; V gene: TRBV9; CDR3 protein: CASSVKENQPQHF
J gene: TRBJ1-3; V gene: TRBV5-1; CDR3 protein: CASSRDGGYTIYF
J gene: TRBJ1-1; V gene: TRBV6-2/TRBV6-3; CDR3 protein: CASSYGDRGPLEAFF
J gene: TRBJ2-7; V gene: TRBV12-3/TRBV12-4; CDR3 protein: CASSFSASAYEQYF
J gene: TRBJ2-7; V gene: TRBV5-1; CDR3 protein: CASSFSPKVDSPYEQYF
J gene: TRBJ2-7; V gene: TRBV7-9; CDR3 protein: CASSFGTEQYF
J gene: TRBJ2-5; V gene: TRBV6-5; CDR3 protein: CASSFGETQYF
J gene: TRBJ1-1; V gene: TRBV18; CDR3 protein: CASSPRAYWEAFF
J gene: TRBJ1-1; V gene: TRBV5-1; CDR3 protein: CASSLAVGLRWDTEAFF